These 31 T cell receptor beta chains originate from one sample sequenced in a study of OX40 agonist ivuxolimab in advanced cancers. Clones were sequenced by immunoSEQ multiplex PCR, and TCRdb holds only the in-frame ones, with some missing. Of tens of thousands of clones in the sample, roughly 87% were seen once. The source was CD4+ or CD8+ T cells sorted from blood, collected in a trial of the OX40 agonist ivuxolimab. Source of these receptors: an adult with an advanced solid tumor such as melanoma, head and neck, liver or kidney cancer.

V gene TRBV10-2 combines with J gene TRBJ2-1; perhaps TRBD2 as D (6 bases). Trimming left V 8 bases short and J 6 bases short, with 11 bases between. Germline CDR1 reads WSHSY; CDR2 reads SAAADI. The CDR3 is 12 residues long. CDR3 sequence (DNA): TGCGCCAGCGAGGGACTCGTCAATGAGCAGTTCTTC. The encoded protein is CASEGLVNEQFF.

The chain joins TRBV18 to TRBJ2-1, with 7 bases aligning to TRBD2. The germline CDR1 and CDR2 sequences are KGHSH and LQKENI. This CDR3 has 17 amino acids. V dropped 0 bases and J dropped 6; count of bases not matched to a gene: 11. CDR3: CASSPPNTPSGINEQFF. Here the CDR3 DNA reads TGTGCCAGCTCACCACCGAACACGCCTAGCGGCATCAATGAGCAGTTCTTC.

CDR3 coding DNA: TGTGCCAGCAGCTCCCCCACAGATACGCAGTATTTT. Amino acids: CASSSPTDTQYF. V and J are TRBV11-2 and TRBJ2-3; D not certain. The length of the CDR3 is 12 residues. V lost 4 bases and J 2 bases, leaving 4 bases between the germline ends. Germline CDR1 is SGHAT and CDR2 is FQNNGV.

The J gene is TRBJ1-2, the V gene TRBV5-4; 7 nucleotides align to TRBD1. This CDR3 region has 14 residues. Trimming at V came to 4 bases and at J to 4 bases, leaving 7 bases not matched to a gene. Germline values: CDR1 SGHNT, CDR2 YYREEE (reference sequence). CDR3 protein: CASSITGVSYGYTF. For the CDR3, the DNA is TGTGCCAGCAGCATCACAGGGGTTAGCTATGGCTACACCTTC. The full variable domain, rest sourced from reference TRBV5-4 and TRBJ1-2, is ETGVTQSPTHLIKTRGQQVTLRCSSQSGHNTVSWYQQALGQGPQFIFQYYREEENGRGNFPPRFSGLQFPNYSSELNVNALELDDSALYLCASSITGVSYGYTFGSGTRLTVV.

V usage is TRBV25-1 and J usage is TRBJ1-1; D remains unclear. Per the germline V gene, CDR1 is MGHDK and CDR2 is SYGVNS. The CDR3 contains 13 residues. Trimming removed 1 base at V and 11 bases at J, with 14 bases between. CDR3 loop: CASSEWGGEHAFF. In DNA form, the CDR3 reads TGTGCCAGCAGTGAATGGGGTGGTGAACACGCTTTCTTT. The full variable domain, its missing parts supplied by reference TRBV25-1 and TRBJ1-1, is EADIYQTPRYLVIGTGKKITLECSQTMGHDKMYWYQQDPGMELHLIHYSYGVNSTEKGDLSSESTVSRIRTEHFPLTLESARPSHTSQYLCASSEWGGEHAFFGQGTRLTVV.

The genes are TRBV7-9 and TRBJ1-1; D remains unclear. Germline assignment: CDR1 SEHNR and CDR2 FQNEAQ (reference sequence). Trimming took off 7 bases at V and 6 bases at J, with 21 bases between the two ends. The CDR3 has 15 residues. CDR3 coding DNA: TGTGCCAGCACCCCCCGCCCCGGGGATTCAGCTGAAGCTTTCTTT. Translation gives CASTPRPGDSAEAFF.

The chain carries TRBV15 and TRBJ1-1; D is unclear. CDR1 is LNHNV and CDR2 is YYDKDF in the germline V gene (reference sequence). V was clipped by 3 bases and J by 3 bases, with 11 bases between them. The CDR3 length is 14 residues. The CDR3 nucleotides read TGTGCCACCAGCAGGTCGGTCGGGGACACTGAAGCTTTCTTT. Translation: CATSRSVGDTEAFF.

The rearrangement uses TRBV28 and TRBJ1-6; no firm D call. This CDR3 has 12 residues. V was shortened by 4 bases and J by 13 bases, with 11 bases between the two germline ends. CDR1 is MDHEN and CDR2 is SYDVKM in the germline V gene. DNA of the CDR3: TGTGCCAGCAGTTCGTTGGGAGGGCCCCTCCACTTT. Amino acid sequence: CASSSLGGPLHF.

V is TRBV19 and J is TRBJ2-2; D gene unclear. Germline V lookup: CDR1 LNHDA, CDR2 SQIVND (reference sequence). The CDR3 sequence is 14 residues long. Trimming shortened V by 3 bases and J by 5 bases, and 10 bases separated the two germline ends. CDR3 in DNA: TGTGCCAGTAGTATCTCGGGCAAAACCGGGGAGCTGTTTTTT. Protein sequence: CASSISGKTGELFF.

This clone has more than one count but fewer than ten. V and J are TRBV5-6 and TRBJ2-7, with TRBD1 as a possible D gene (7 bases). CDR1 and CDR2 (germline): SGHDT, YYEEEE. This CDR3 has 14 amino acids. V lost 3 bases to trimming and J lost 4 bases, with 14 bases between them. DNA of the CDR3: TGTGCCAGCAGCTCCCGCAGGGGGGATTACGAGCAGTACTTC. Its protein is CASSSRRGDYEQYF.

J is TRBJ1-5 and V is TRBV7-9; 8 positions agree with TRBD1. Per the germline V gene, CDR1 is SEHNR and CDR2 is FQNEAQ (reference sequence). The ends lost 5 bases at V and 5 bases at J; junction bases unmatched: 8. There are 15 residues in the CDR3. This chain's CDR3 is CASSDRDRPDQPQHF. The CDR3 nucleotides read TGTGCCAGCAGCGACCGGGACAGGCCCGATCAGCCCCAGCATTTT. The full variable domain, its missing parts supplied by reference TRBV7-9 and TRBJ1-5, is DTGVSQNPRHKITKRGQNVTFRCDPISEHNRLYWYRQTLGQGPEFLTYFQNEAQLEKSRLLSDRFSAERPKGSFSTLEIQRTEQGDSAMYLCASSDRDRPDQPQHFGDGTRLSIL.

The chain has TRBV5-1 and TRBJ2-3; D unresolved. V was pared by 6 bases and J by 2 bases, with 7 bases between. The CDR3 consists of 12 residues. Germline CDR1 reads SGHRS; CDR2 reads YFSETQ. The chain's CDR3 is CASTQNTDTQYF. The CDR3, as DNA: TGCGCCAGCACGCAAAACACAGATACGCAGTATTTT. Based on the CDR3 plus reference TRBV5-1 and TRBJ2-3, the full variable domain is KAGVTQTPRYLIKTRGQQVTLSCSPISGHRSVSWYQQTPGQGLQFLFEYFSETQRNKGNFPGRFSGRQFSNSRSEMNVSTLELGDSALYLCASTQNTDTQYFGPGTRLTVL.

CDR3 protein: CASSTQGFADTQYF. In nucleotides, the CDR3 is TGTGCCAGCAGCACGCAGGGGTTCGCAGATACGCAGTATTTT. V usage is TRBV7-9 and J usage is TRBJ2-3; tentative D call: TRBD1 (6 bases). V was clipped by 5 bases and J by 4 bases, with 13 bases between them. Germline CDR1 reads SEHNR; CDR2 reads FQNEAQ (reference sequence). The CDR3 consists of 14 residues.

CDR3 loop: CASSQNSGANEQFF. The CDR3 nucleotides are TGCGCCAGCAGCCAAAACTCTGGGGCCAATGAGCAGTTCTTC. The rearrangement joins TRBV4-3 to TRBJ2-1; maybe TRBD1 (5 bases). The CDR3 is 14 residues long. V dropped 2 bases and J dropped 6 bases, with 11 bases sitting between them. Per the germline V gene, CDR1 is LGHNA and CDR2 is YSLEER.

The chain has TRBV18 and TRBJ1-5, with a tentative D call TRBD1 (6 bases). Trimming left V 3 bases short and J 1 base short, with 10 bases between. The CDR3 is made up of 15 amino acids. Germline lookup yields CDR1 KGHSH and CDR2 LQKENI. The CDR3, as DNA: TGTGCCAGCTCACCTACAGGGTTAAGCAATCAGCCCCAGCATTTT. Its protein product is CASSPTGLSNQPQHF.

Only one count was recorded for this clone. This chain joins TRBV6-5 and TRBJ2-3, with D perhaps matching TRBD1 or TRBD2 (6 bases each). The CDR3 covers 15 residues. V lost 5 bases and J 2 bases, leaving 14 bases between the germline ends. Per the germline V gene, CDR1 is MNHEY and CDR2 is SVGAGI. CDR3 sequence: CASSKGWGATDTQYF. DNA for the CDR3: TGTGCCAGCAGTAAAGGGTGGGGGGCCACAGATACGCAGTATTTT.

This clone came up once. The V gene is TRBV7-2, the J gene TRBJ2-1, with TRBD1 identical over 8 bases. The CDR3 spans 14 residues. V was pared by 3 bases and J by 6 bases, with 4 bases of the junction left unmatched. CDR1 is SGHTA, CDR2 FQGNSA, per germline. The CDR3: CASSLSGTGNEQFF. Written as DNA, the CDR3 is TGTGCCAGCAGCTTGTCCGGGACAGGCAATGAGCAGTTCTTC.

V usage is TRBV18 and J usage is TRBJ2-2, with 7 positions matching TRBD2. Germline CDR1 KGHSH, CDR2 LQKENI. The CDR3 extends over 14 amino acids. Trimming cost V 2 bases and J 6 bases; bases outside gene matches: 3. The CDR3 here is CASSPGLEAGELFF. In DNA, the CDR3 is TGTGCCAGCTCACCAGGACTAGAGGCCGGGGAGCTGTTTTTT.

The genes are TRBV6-1 and TRBJ1-5; D might be TRBD1 (5 bases). V lost 7 bases to trimming and J lost 5 bases, with 18 bases between them. The CDR3 has 15 amino acids. CDR1 and CDR2 (germline): MNHNS, SASEGT. DNA of the CDR3: TGTGCCAGCACCCCGTATGCGGGGGGGGATCAGCCCCAGCATTTT. Protein: CASTPYAGGDQPQHF.

V is TRBV2 and J is TRBJ2-5; unclear D gene. V gave up 0 bases and J gave up 3 bases, with 8 bases separating them. The CDR3 spans 14 residues. CDR1 and CDR2 (germline): SNHLY, FYNNEI. The CDR3 loop is CASSEATPEETQYF. The CDR3 nucleotides read TGTGCCAGCAGTGAAGCTACGCCTGAAGAGACCCAGTACTTC.

V usage is TRBV4-3 and J usage is TRBJ2-3; D is possibly TRBD1 (6 bases). CDR3 length: 16 residues. V was pared by 0 bases and J by 0 bases, with 10 bases between. CDR1 and CDR2 (germline): LGHNA, YSLEER. Here the CDR3 reads CASSQEVGQSTDTQYF. The CDR3 nucleotides are TGCGCCAGCAGCCAAGAAGTCGGACAGAGCACAGATACGCAGTATTTT.

The chain recombines TRBV19 with TRBJ2-2, with 7 bases lining up with TRBD2. The V and J ends lost 6 bases and 0 bases, in that order; junction bases with no gene match: 4. Germline assignment: CDR1 LNHDA and CDR2 SQIVND (reference sequence). The CDR3 length is 15 residues. The CDR3 sequence: CASSAGVANTGELFF. CDR3 DNA: TGTGCCAGTAGCGCGGGGGTTGCGAACACCGGGGAGCTGTTTTTT. Supplemented by reference TRBV19 and TRBJ2-2, the full variable domain reads DGGITQSPKYLFRKEGQNVTLSCEQNLNHDAMYWYRQDPGQGLRLIYYSQIVNDFQKGDIAEGYSVSREKKESFPLTVTSAQKNPTAFYLCASSAGVANTGELFFGEGSRLTVL.

The CDR3, as DNA: TGTGCCAGCAGTCTTCGATCCGGGACCCTTAATGAAAAACTGTTTTTT. It codes for CASSLRSGTLNEKLFF. V usage is TRBV28 and J usage is TRBJ1-4, with D possibly matching TRBD1 (5 bases). V lost 5 bases and J lost 4, with 17 bases in between. Germline assignment: CDR1 MDHEN and CDR2 SYDVKM. This CDR3 is 16 amino acids long.

In its sample, this clone was seen once. The gene calls are TRBV19 and TRBJ1-1; D might be TRBD1 (5 bases). The CDR3 has 14 amino acids. Germline CDR1 reads LNHDA; CDR2 reads SQIVND (reference sequence). The germline V and J ends were trimmed by 3 bases and 6 bases, with 14 bases remaining between them. CDR3 DNA: TGTGCCAGTAGTATTTATCAGGGTTCATCTGAAGCTTTCTTT. This gives the protein CASSIYQGSSEAFF.

This clone occurred once. The genes are TRBV7-9 and TRBJ2-6, with 7 nucleotides matching TRBD1. Germline lookup yields CDR1 SEHNR and CDR2 FQNEAQ (reference sequence). The trim removed 5 bases at V and 4 bases at J, leaving 11 bases unmatched. The CDR3 has 17 residues. CDR3 sequence: CASSAGTAPWGANVLTF. For the CDR3, the DNA is TGTGCCAGCAGCGCCGGGACAGCGCCTTGGGGGGCCAACGTCCTGACTTTC.

The chain joins TRBV6-6 to TRBJ1-1; D unclear. The germline V gene has CDR1 MNHNY and CDR2 SVGAGI (reference sequence). This CDR3 has 13 residues. The germline V and J ends were trimmed by 0 bases and 1 base, with 3 bases remaining between them. CDR3 residues: CASSYSTNTEAFF. The CDR3 DNA sequence: TGTGCCAGCAGTTACTCGACGAACACTGAAGCTTTCTTT.

The J gene is TRBJ2-5, the V gene TRBV11-2, with 7 bases matching TRBD2. Germline V lookup: CDR1 SGHAT, CDR2 FQNNGV. The junction had 7 bases not matched to a gene; V was cut back by 2 bases and J by 1 base. The CDR3 spans 16 residues. The CDR3 spells CASSLNLAESQETQYF. The CDR3 bases are TGTGCCAGCAGCTTAAACCTAGCGGAGTCCCAAGAGACCCAGTACTTC.

The chain's CDR3 is CSARGDTQYF. The CDR3 region has the DNA TGCAGTGCTCGGGGGGATACGCAGTATTTT. The genes are TRBV20-1 and TRBJ2-3; D perhaps matches TRBD2 (6 bases). V lost 5 bases to trimming and J lost 6 bases, with 6 bases between them. CDR1 DFQATT and CDR2 SNEGSKA come from the germline V gene (reference sequence). The CDR3 runs to 10 residues.

For this clone: The identical CDR3 is also encoded by other nucleotide sequences in the sample. The chain recombines TRBV6-1 with TRBJ1-1; no reliable D call. Trimming pared 4 bases from V and 0 bases from J, leaving 6 bases between. The CDR3 is 13 amino acids. Per the germline V gene, CDR1 is MNHNS and CDR2 is SASEGT. This chain's CDR3 is CASSGQMNTEAFF. The DNA of the CDR3 is TGTGCCAGCAGTGGACAAATGAACACTGAAGCTTTCTTT.

The gene calls are TRBV18 and TRBJ2-1; the match to TRBD1 covers 7 bases. The J segment lost 4 bases and the V segment lost 6 bases, leaving 9 bases of the junction unmatched. CDR1 is KGHSH, CDR2 LQKENI, per germline. The CDR3 is 15 amino acids. The chain's CDR3 is CASSLGTETYNEQFF. The CDR3, as DNA: TGTGCCAGCTCCCTCGGGACAGAGACTTACAATGAGCAGTTCTTC.

The chain joins TRBV2 to TRBJ1-4; no clear D. Trimming took off 7 bases at V and 8 bases at J, with 11 bases between the two ends. The CDR3 runs 12 residues. Germline V CDR1 and CDR2: SNHLY, FYNNEI. The CDR3 reads CASTIRPEKLFF. Written as DNA, the CDR3 is TGTGCCAGCACAATCCGACCGGAAAAACTGTTTTTT.